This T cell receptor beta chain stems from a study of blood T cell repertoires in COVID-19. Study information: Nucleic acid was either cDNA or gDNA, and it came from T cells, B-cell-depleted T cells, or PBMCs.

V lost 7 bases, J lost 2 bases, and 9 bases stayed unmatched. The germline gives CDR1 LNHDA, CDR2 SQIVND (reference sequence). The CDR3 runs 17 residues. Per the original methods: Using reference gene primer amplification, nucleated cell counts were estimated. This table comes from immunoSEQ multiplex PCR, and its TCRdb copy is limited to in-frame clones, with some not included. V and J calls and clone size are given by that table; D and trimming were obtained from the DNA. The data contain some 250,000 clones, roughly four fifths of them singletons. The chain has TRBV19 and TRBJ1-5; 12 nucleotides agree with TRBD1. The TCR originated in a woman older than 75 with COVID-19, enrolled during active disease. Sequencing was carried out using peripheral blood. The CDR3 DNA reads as TGTGCCAGTACCCTGGGACAGGGGGCTAAGGGCAATCAGCCCCAGCATTTT. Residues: CASTLGQGAKGNQPQHF.